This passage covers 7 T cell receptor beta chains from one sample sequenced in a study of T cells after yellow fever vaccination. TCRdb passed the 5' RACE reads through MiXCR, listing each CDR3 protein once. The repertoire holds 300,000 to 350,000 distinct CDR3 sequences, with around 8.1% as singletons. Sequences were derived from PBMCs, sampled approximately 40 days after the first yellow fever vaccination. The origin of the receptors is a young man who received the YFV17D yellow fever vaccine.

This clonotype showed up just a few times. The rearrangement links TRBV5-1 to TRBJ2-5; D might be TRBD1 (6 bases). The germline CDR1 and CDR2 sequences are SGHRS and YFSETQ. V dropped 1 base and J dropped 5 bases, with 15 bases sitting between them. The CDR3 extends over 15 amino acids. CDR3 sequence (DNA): TGCGCCAGCAGCTTGAATAGACAGGCATTTGAGACCCAGTACTTC. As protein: CASSLNRQAFETQYF. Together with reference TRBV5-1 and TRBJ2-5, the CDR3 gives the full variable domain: KAGVTQTPRYLIKTRGQQVTLSCSPISGHRSVSWYQQTPGQGLQFLFEYFSETQRNKGNFPGRFSGRQFSNSRSEMNVSTLELGDSALYLCASSLNRQAFETQYFGPGTRLLVL.

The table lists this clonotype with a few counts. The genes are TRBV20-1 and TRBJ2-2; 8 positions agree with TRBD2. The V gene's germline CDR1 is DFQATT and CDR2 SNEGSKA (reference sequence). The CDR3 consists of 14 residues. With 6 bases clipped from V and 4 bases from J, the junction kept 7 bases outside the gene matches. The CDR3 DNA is TGCAGTGCCGTAGCGGGGTCAGTCACCGGGGAGCTGTTTTTT. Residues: CSAVAGSVTGELFF.

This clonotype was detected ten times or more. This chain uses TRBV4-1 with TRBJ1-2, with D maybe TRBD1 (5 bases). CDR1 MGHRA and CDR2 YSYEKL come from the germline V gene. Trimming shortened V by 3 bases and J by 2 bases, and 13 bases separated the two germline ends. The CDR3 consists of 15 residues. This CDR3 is CASSQGPQGNYGYTF. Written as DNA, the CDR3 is TGCGCCAGCAGCCAGGGACCTCAGGGAAACTATGGCTACACCTTC.

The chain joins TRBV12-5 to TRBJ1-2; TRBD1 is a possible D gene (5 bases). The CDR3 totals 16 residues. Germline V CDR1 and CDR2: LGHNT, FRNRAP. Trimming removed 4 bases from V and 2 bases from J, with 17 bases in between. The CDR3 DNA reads TGTGCTAGTGGTTCCCCCCTCTTCGACAGAAACTATGGCTACACCTTC. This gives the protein CASGSPLFDRNYGYTF. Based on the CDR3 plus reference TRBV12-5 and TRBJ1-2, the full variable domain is DARVTQTPRHKVTEMGQEVTMRCQPILGHNTVFWYRQTMMQGLELLAYFRNRAPLDDSGMPKDRFSAEMPDATLATLKIQPSEPRDSAVYFCASGSPLFDRNYGYTFGSGTRLTVV.

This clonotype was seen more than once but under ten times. CDR3 nucleotide sequence: TGTGCCAGCAGTGATTCGGGCAGGGATAGTGGGTATGAGCAGTTCTTC. It encodes CASSDSGRDSGYEQFF. The V gene is TRBV2, the J gene TRBJ2-1, with D perhaps matching TRBD1 (5 bases). Germline CDR1 reads SNHLY; CDR2 reads FYNNEI. The CDR3 runs 16 residues. Between the trimmed V and J ends, which lost 3 bases and 8 bases, there was a span of 20 bases.

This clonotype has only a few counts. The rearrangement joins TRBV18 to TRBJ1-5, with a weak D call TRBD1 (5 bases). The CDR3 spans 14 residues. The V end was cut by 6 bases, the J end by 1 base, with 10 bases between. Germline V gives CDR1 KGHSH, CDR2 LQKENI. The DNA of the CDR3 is TGTGCCAGCTCCCTGGGACCGAGCAATCAGCCCCAGCATTTT. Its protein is CASSLGPSNQPQHF.

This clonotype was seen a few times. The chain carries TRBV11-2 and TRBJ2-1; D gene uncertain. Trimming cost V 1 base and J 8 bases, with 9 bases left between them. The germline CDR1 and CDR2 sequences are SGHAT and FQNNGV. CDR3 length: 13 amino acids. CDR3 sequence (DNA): TGTGCCAGCAGCTTAGTTGCCCCCCATGAGCAGTTCTTC. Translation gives CASSLVAPHEQFF.